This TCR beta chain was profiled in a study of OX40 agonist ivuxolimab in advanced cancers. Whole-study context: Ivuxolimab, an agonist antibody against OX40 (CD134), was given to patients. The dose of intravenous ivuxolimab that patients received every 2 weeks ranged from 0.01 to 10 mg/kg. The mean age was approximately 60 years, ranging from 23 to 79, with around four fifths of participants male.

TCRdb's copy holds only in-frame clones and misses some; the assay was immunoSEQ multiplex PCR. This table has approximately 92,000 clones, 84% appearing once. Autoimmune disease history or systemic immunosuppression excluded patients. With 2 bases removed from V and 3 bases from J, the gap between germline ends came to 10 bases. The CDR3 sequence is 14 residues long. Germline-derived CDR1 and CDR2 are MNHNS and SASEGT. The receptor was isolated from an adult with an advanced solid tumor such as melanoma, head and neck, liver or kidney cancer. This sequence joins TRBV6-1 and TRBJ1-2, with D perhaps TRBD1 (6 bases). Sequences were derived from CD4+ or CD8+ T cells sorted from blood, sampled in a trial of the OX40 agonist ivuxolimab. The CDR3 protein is CASSEINRDYGYTF. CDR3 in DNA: TGTGCCAGCAGTGAAATAAACAGGGACTATGGCTACACCTTC.